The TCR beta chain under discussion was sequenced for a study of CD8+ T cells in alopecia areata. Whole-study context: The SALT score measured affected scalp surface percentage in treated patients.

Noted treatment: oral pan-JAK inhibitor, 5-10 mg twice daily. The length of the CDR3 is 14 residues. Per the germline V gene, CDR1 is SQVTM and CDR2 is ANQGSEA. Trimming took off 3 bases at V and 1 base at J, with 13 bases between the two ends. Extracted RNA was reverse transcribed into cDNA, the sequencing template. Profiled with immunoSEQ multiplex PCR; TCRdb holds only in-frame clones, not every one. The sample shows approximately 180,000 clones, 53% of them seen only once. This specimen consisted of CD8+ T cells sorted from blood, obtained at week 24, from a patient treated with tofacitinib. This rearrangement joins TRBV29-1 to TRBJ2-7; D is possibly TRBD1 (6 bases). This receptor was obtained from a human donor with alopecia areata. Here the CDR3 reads CSVDSGDRSYEQYF. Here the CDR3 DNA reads TGCAGCGTTGATTCAGGGGATCGGTCCTACGAGCAGTACTTC.